This T cell receptor (beta chain) appears in the sequencing data of a study of beta chain features in type 1 diabetes. Per the germline V gene, CDR1 is SGHNT and CDR2 is YYREEE (reference sequence). The CDR3 loop spans 12 amino acids. V was cut by 4 bases and J by 3 bases, with 8 bases left in between. Sequenced material consisted of expressed TCRB transcripts (all of the isolated RNA was reverse transcribed). There were 3.5 million to 4.5 million reads on average in the naive, central memory and regulatory T cell samples. Data came from immunoSEQ multiplex PCR; TCRdb stores just in-frame clones and leaves some out. Here the sample spans about 200,000 clones, approximately 10% being singletons. The sample holds many counts of this clone.

This TCR came from a young man in good health. The chain employs TRBV5-4 and TRBJ2-7; TRBD1 or TRBD2 may be the D gene (5 bases each). The specimen sequenced was central memory CD4+ T cells from blood. CDR3 in amino acids: CASSRDLYEQYF. The CDR3 DNA reads TGTGCCAGCAGCCGGGACCTCTACGAGCAGTACTTC.